This T cell receptor beta chain was captured by sequencing in a study of shared clonotypes between healthy human individuals. This CDR3 has 13 amino acids. Germline trimming cut 5 bases from V and 12 bases from J; bases unmatched to any gene: 5. CDR1 SGHTA and CDR2 FQGTGA come from the germline V gene. TCRdb's table, derived via immunoSEQ multiplex PCR, lists solely in-frame clones and lacks some. The sample records 2 million to 2.5 million clones, less than 95% being singletons. Sequencing was done on a sample of naive CD4+ T cells from PBMCs. The subset denotes: CD45RA+ positively selected. The chain is built from TRBV7-3 and TRBJ2-1; 12 bases are shared with TRBD2. The sequence was collected from a man aged 18 to 30 in good health. Some clones in this sample may be carry-over from other donors' samples. CDR3 residues: CASSNGLAGPQFF. In nucleotides, the CDR3 is TGTGCCAGCAGCAATGGACTAGCGGGACCGCAGTTCTTC.